Following are 14 T cell receptor beta chains from one sample sequenced in a study of T cells in Graves' hyperthyroidism and ophthalmopathy (dated by TCRdb to between 2018 and 2020). Libraries were prepared through multiplex PCR. Sequencing was carried out with an Illumina HiSeq 2000. The TCR beta CDR3 regions were amplified from RNA transcripts. A first-round RT-PCR of the TCR CDR3 used the HTBI primer set with the Qiagen OneStep RT-PCR kit. The public reads were run again by TCRdb, first through fastp at Q25 and then through MiXCR, and only productive beta chains were kept. Entries are consolidated by CDR3 protein sequence, retaining the most common genes and DNA. Across this sample there are some 270,000 distinct CDR3 sequences, with approximately 25% seen only once. The ten top clones hold 35% of the sample. The specimen sequenced was blood. Receptors were obtained from a woman aged 40-49 years with Graves' ophthalmopathy.

At least ten counts were recorded for this clonotype. This rearrangement joins TRBV7-6 to TRBJ2-7; TRBD1 agrees at 10 bases. Per germline, CDR1 SGHVS and CDR2 FNYEAQ. The V segment lost 5 bases and the J segment 3 bases; nucleotides outside the gene matches: 10. CDR3 length equals 16 residues. The CDR3 coding sequence is TGTGCCAGCAGCCCTGGACAGGGGGAGACCTACTACGAGCAGTACTTC. This translates into CASSPGQGETYYEQYF.

This clonotype was seen at least ten times. The rearrangement links TRBV12-3 or TRBV12-4 to TRBJ2-7; 9 nucleotides line up with TRBD2. With 3 bases clipped from V and 1 base from J, the junction kept 1 base outside the gene matches. The CDR3 loop spans 14 amino acids. CDR3 nucleotides: TGTGCCAGCAGTTTGGCGGGAGGGTCCTACGAGCAGTACTTC. Translating it yields CASSLAGGSYEQYF.

This clonotype has a count of ten or more. This chain connects TRBV7-2 to TRBJ2-7; 7 bases agree with TRBD1. CDR3 length equals 15 residues. CDR1 is SGHTA, CDR2 FQGNSA, per germline. Trimming at V came to 5 bases and at J to 3 bases, leaving 10 bases not matched to a gene. The CDR3 coding sequence is TGTGCCAGCAGCGCCCGACAGGGCAACCTCTACGAGCAGTACTTC. This codes for CASSARQGNLYEQYF.

The chain recombines TRBV10-3 with TRBJ2-5, with a tentative D call TRBD2 (6 bases). Germline lookup yields CDR1 ENHRY and CDR2 SYGVKD. Trimming removed 4 bases from V and 8 bases from J, with 14 bases in between. The CDR3 length is 13 residues. Here the CDR3 DNA reads TGTGCCATCAGTGTGTCTAGCGTAGAAACCCAGTACTTC. As protein: CAISVSSVETQYF.

This rearrangement joins TRBV6-1 to TRBJ2-7; TRBD2 aligns across 15 bases. The CDR3 is made up of 15 amino acids. Looked up from germline, CDR1 is MNHNS and CDR2 is SASEGT. V lost 4 bases, J lost 10 bases, and 8 bases stayed unmatched. CDR3 protein: CASSGGTSGRISQYF. The CDR3 nucleotides read TGTGCCAGCAGTGGAGGGACTAGCGGGAGGATTAGCCAGTACTTC.

Remarks on this clonotype: Sequence at one end of the junction differs from germline and may be a read error. The chain joins TRBV4-2 to TRBJ2-1; perhaps TRBD2 as D (6 bases). This CDR3 has 17 residues. Germline CDR1 LGHNA, CDR2 YNFKEQ. This CDR3 is CASSQDPGGVSYNEKFF. The CDR3 bases are TGTGCCAGCAGCCAAGATCCCGGCGGGGTCTCCTACAATGAGAAGTTCTTC.

Concerning this clonotype: This may come from a read error, since a much larger clone is one base off. This chain joins TRBV27 and TRBJ2-5, with 9 bases aligning to TRBD2. This CDR3 comprises 17 residues. From germline, CDR1 is MNHEY and CDR2 SMNVEV (reference sequence). After removal of 1 base from V and 9 bases from J, the junction contained 15 bases not matched to a gene. The CDR3, as DNA: TGTGCCAGCAGTTTATACCCTAGCGGGACCCCGGGGGAGGCCCAGTACTTC. Residues: CASSLYPSGTPGEAQYF.

In its sample, this clonotype was seen many times. The chain recombines TRBV9 with TRBJ1-3; the D is unclear. V lost 1 base, J lost 0 bases, and 11 bases lay in between. CDR1 and CDR2 from the germline V gene are SGDLS and YYNGEE. The CDR3 consists of 16 residues. The CDR3: CASSVSSLNSGNTIYF. Written as DNA, the CDR3 is TGTGCCAGCAGCGTAAGCAGCCTTAACTCTGGAAACACCATATATTTT.

The table lists this clonotype with many counts. This chain links TRBV29-1 with TRBJ2-7; D gene uncertain. Deletions cut 6 bases from V and 4 bases from J, with 13 bases between. The CDR3 is made up of 12 amino acids. Germline CDR1 reads SQVTM; CDR2 reads ANQGSEA. The CDR3 reads CSVKRSPYEQYF. The CDR3 DNA reads TGCAGCGTGAAGAGGTCACCTTACGAGCAGTACTTC.

The rearrangement joins TRBV3-1 to TRBJ1-4; D call uncertain. Per germline, CDR1 LGHDT and CDR2 YNNKEL (reference sequence). V was clipped by 4 bases and J by 2 bases, with 14 bases between them. The CDR3 has 16 residues. The DNA for the CDR3 is TGTGCCAGCAGCCTCAACCCGGGTCTGACTAATGAAAAACTGTTTTTT. Residues: CASSLNPGLTNEKLFF.

The sample holds many counts of this clonotype. V gene TRBV28 combines with J gene TRBJ2-7, with D perhaps given as TRBD1 or TRBD2 (5 bases each). This CDR3 region has 16 residues. Trimming stripped 7 bases from V and 0 bases from J, with 19 bases between. The germline V gene encodes CDR1 MDHEN and CDR2 SYDVKM. DNA of the CDR3: TGTGCCAGCACCTCGCCCCAGGCAGGGAGCTCCTACGAGCAGTACTTC. Translation: CASTSPQAGSSYEQYF.

The chain employs TRBV28 and TRBJ1-5; D unclear. The germline gives CDR1 MDHEN, CDR2 SYDVKM. The CDR3 has 14 residues. V was trimmed by 5 bases and J by 3 bases, leaving 11 bases between them. CDR3 sequence: CASSTLGYNQPQHF. The CDR3 region has the DNA TGTGCCAGCAGTACGCTTGGATACAATCAGCCCCAGCATTTT.

This clonotype was found many times. The chain uses TRBV5-1 and TRBJ1-1, with D possibly being TRBD1 (5 bases). The V end was cut by 6 bases, the J end by 1 base, with 13 bases between. The CDR3 covers 14 residues. CDR1 and CDR2 from the germline V gene are SGHRS and YFSETQ. CDR3 in DNA: TGCGCCAGCAACCCCGACAGTGGGAACACTGAAGCTTTCTTT. The encoded protein is CASNPDSGNTEAFF.

This clonotype was detected ten times or more. This rearrangement joins TRBV30 to TRBJ2-5; TRBD1 matches 7 bases. This CDR3 spans 12 amino acids. The germline V gene encodes CDR1 GTSNPN and CDR2 SVGIG (reference sequence). V was clipped by 4 bases and J by 3 bases; unmatched bases: 2. CDR3 sequence: CAWKQGKETQYF. CDR3 DNA: TGTGCCTGGAAACAGGGGAAAGAGACCCAGTACTTC. Full variable domain (rest looked up from reference TRBV30 and TRBJ2-5): SQTIHQWPATLVQPVGSPLSLECTVEGTSNPNLYWYRQAAGRGLQLLFYSVGIGQISSEVPQNLSASRPQDRQFILSSKKLLLSDSGFYLCAWKQGKETQYFGPGTRLLVL.